Below, 27 T cell receptor beta chains from the same sample are listed, as sequenced in a study of cytomegalovirus exposure and HLA in healthy donors. TCRdb's copy holds only in-frame clones and misses some; the assay was immunoSEQ multiplex PCR. The sample shows some 87,000 clones, approximately 96% of them seen only once. The sample taken for sequencing was PBMCs. The receptors here all came from a woman in her late teens or twenties in good health and CMV-seronegative.

In DNA, the CDR3 is TGTGCCAGCAGTGAAGCCGGCGGTCTGTTTTTT. Protein product: CASSEAGGLFF. The chain joins TRBV6-1 to TRBJ1-4; no reliable D call. The CDR3 runs to 11 residues. Per the germline V gene, CDR1 is MNHNS and CDR2 is SASEGT. Between the trimmed V and J ends, which lost 0 bases and 14 bases, there was a span of 7 bases.

This clone was seen once. This chain uses TRBV19 with TRBJ2-1; no clear D. The germline V gene encodes CDR1 LNHDA and CDR2 SQIVND (reference sequence). The CDR3 is 13 amino acids. With 5 bases removed from V and 1 base from J, the gap between germline ends came to 6 bases. The CDR3 nucleotides read TGTGCCAGTAGTCAGGCTTCCTACAATGAGCAGTTCTTC. This gives the protein CASSQASYNEQFF.

The chain carries TRBV5-1 and TRBJ2-2, with TRBD2 matching 8 bases. V lost 4 bases to trimming and J lost 7 bases; unmatched junction nucleotides: 9. Germline V gene lookup returns CDR1 SGHRS and CDR2 YFSETQ. The CDR3 totals 15 residues. The CDR3 is CASSLLAGTGGELFF. The CDR3, as DNA: TGCGCCAGCAGCCTTTTAGCGGGAACGGGCGGGGAGCTGTTTTTT.

This chain connects TRBV9 to TRBJ2-1; 7 bases align to TRBD2. This CDR3 has 16 amino acids. J was trimmed by 6 bases and V by 1 base; bases with no gene match: 10. From germline, CDR1 is SGDLS and CDR2 YYNGEE. The CDR3 nucleotides read TGTGCCAGCAGCGTAATAAGCGGGATCGTTTTCAATGAGCAGTTCTTC. Translated, it gives CASSVISGIVFNEQFF.

The V call is TRBV7-8, the J call TRBJ1-2, with D possibly matching TRBD1 (6 bases). The V end lost 5 bases, the J end lost 4 bases, and 14 bases lay between the germline ends. This CDR3 spans 14 amino acids. Germline loops: CDR1 SGHVS, CDR2 FQNEAQ. The CDR3 nucleotides read TGTGCCAGCAGCCCATCTCAGACAGGCTATGGCTACACCTTC. It specifies CASSPSQTGYGYTF.

This chain connects TRBV27 to TRBJ2-7; D not resolved. Trimming removed 2 bases at V and 0 bases at J, with 5 bases between. Germline V lookup: CDR1 MNHEY, CDR2 SMNVEV (reference sequence). The CDR3 is 13 residues long. The CDR3 is CASSLASSYEQYF. The DNA of the CDR3 is TGTGCCAGCAGTTTAGCGAGCTCCTACGAGCAGTACTTC.

DNA for the CDR3: TGTGCCAGCGGGAGGGGGGAGCCTGGAAACACCATATATTTT. The encoded protein is CASGRGEPGNTIYF. J is TRBJ1-3 and V is TRBV19; TRBD1 is a possible D gene (6 bases). This CDR3 has 14 residues. CDR1 is LNHDA and CDR2 is SQIVND in the germline V gene (reference sequence). Deletions cut 9 bases from V and 2 bases from J, with 14 bases between. Full variable domain (remainder filled in from reference TRBV19 and TRBJ1-3): DGGITQSPKYLFRKEGQNVTLSCEQNLNHDAMYWYRQDPGQGLRLIYYSQIVNDFQKGDIAEGYSVSREKKESFPLTVTSAQKNPTAFYLCASGRGEPGNTIYFGEGSWLTVV.

The gene calls are TRBV5-1 and TRBJ2-5; tentatively, D is TRBD2 (5 bases). V lost 4 bases, J lost 2 bases, and 9 bases lay in between. Germline CDR1 SGHRS, CDR2 YFSETQ. This CDR3 comprises 13 residues. For the CDR3, the DNA is TGCGCCAGCAGCGCGGAGGTTCAAGAGACCCAGTACTTC. This translates into CASSAEVQETQYF.

The J gene is TRBJ2-7, the V gene TRBV28; TRBD1 might be the D (5 bases). Germline lookup yields CDR1 MDHEN and CDR2 SYDVKM. This CDR3 is built from 14 residues. V was shortened by 2 bases and J by 3 bases, with 11 bases between the two germline ends. CDR3 DNA: TGTGCCAGCAGTTTAGTGCAGGGCAGCTACGAGCAGTACTTC. This sequence encodes CASSLVQGSYEQYF. Together with reference TRBV28 and TRBJ2-7, the CDR3 gives the full variable domain: DVKVTQSSRYLVKRTGEKVFLECVQDMDHENMFWYRQDPGLGLRLIYFSYDVKMKEKGDIPEGYSVSREKKERFSLILESASTNQTSMYLCASSLVQGSYEQYFGPGTRLTVT.

The J gene is TRBJ1-4, the V gene TRBV2; TRBD1 is a possible D gene (6 bases). The germline CDR1 and CDR2 sequences are SNHLY and FYNNEI. V was cut by 4 bases and J by 6 bases, with 18 bases left in between. This CDR3 spans 16 amino acids. This chain's CDR3 is CASSVPQQGFDEKLFF. CDR3 in DNA: TGTGCCAGCAGTGTGCCGCAGCAGGGGTTTGATGAAAAACTGTTTTTT.

The chain combines TRBV9 with TRBJ2-1; 9 bases fit TRBD2. The germline V gene encodes CDR1 SGDLS and CDR2 YYNGEE. The CDR3 covers 15 residues. V gave up 4 bases and J gave up 2 bases; unmatched junction bases: 4. The CDR3 nucleotides are TGTGCCAGCAGCCCCGCTAGCGGGGCCTACAATGAGCAGTTCTTC. Translating it yields CASSPASGAYNEQFF.

V and J are TRBV29-1 and TRBJ2-3; tentative D call: TRBD1 (5 bases). CDR1 is SQVTM, CDR2 ANQGSEA, per germline. This CDR3 has 15 residues. Trimming pared 7 bases from V and 0 bases from J, leaving 17 bases between. CDR3: CSGAFSGHSTDTQYF. CDR3 bases: TGCAGCGGCGCTTTTTCCGGACACAGCACAGATACGCAGTATTTT.

This clone was counted a single time. The chain is built from TRBV10-2 and TRBJ1-1; a possible D gene is TRBD1 (5 bases). The CDR3 is made up of 15 amino acids. Germline V gives CDR1 WSHSY, CDR2 SAAADI. Trimming pared 3 bases from V and 5 bases from J, leaving 16 bases between. CDR3 coding DNA: TGCGCCAGCAGTGAACAGGTATCTCACAGGACTGAAGCTTTCTTT. It translates to CASSEQVSHRTEAFF.

CDR3 loop: CASSQEHVSNYNEQFF. The DNA for the CDR3 is TGCGCCAGCAGCCAAGAACACGTAAGTAACTACAATGAGCAGTTCTTC. The chain has TRBV4-1 and TRBJ2-1; no firm D call. This CDR3 has 16 amino acids. CDR1 is MGHRA and CDR2 is YSYEKL in the germline V gene. Trimming took off 0 bases at V and 3 bases at J, with 12 bases between the two ends.

The chain is built from TRBV7-9 and TRBJ1-1; D is ambiguous. The CDR3 runs to 15 residues. Germline loops: CDR1 SEHNR, CDR2 FQNEAQ (reference sequence). The germline V and J ends were trimmed by 1 base and 0 bases, with 9 bases remaining between them. The CDR3, as DNA: TGTGCCAGCAGCTTAGGGGTTCAGGTGAACACTGAAGCTTTCTTT. Protein product: CASSLGVQVNTEAFF.

V and J are TRBV7-6 and TRBJ2-1; 10 bases map to TRBD1. This CDR3 region has 16 residues. Losses at the gene ends were 2 bases for V and 7 bases for J; bases not matched to a gene: 8. Germline V lookup: CDR1 SGHVS, CDR2 FNYEAQ. CDR3 sequence: CASSLTSGTGVNEQFF. The CDR3 coding sequence is TGTGCCAGCAGCTTAACCTCCGGGACAGGGGTAAATGAGCAGTTCTTC.

V is TRBV18 and J is TRBJ2-7; the match to TRBD2 covers 7 bases. With V trimmed by 3 bases and J by 6 bases, 8 bases remained unmatched. In germline, CDR1 is KGHSH, CDR2 LQKENI. This CDR3 has 14 amino acids. The CDR3 DNA follows: TGTGCCAGCTCACCGGGGACTATTGAGGGCGAGCAGTACTTC. Translating it yields CASSPGTIEGEQYF.

The rearrangement joins TRBV10-3 to TRBJ1-1; D is perhaps TRBD1 (6 bases). The CDR3 covers 14 residues. Germline CDR1 ENHRY, CDR2 SYGVKD. Between the trimmed V and J ends, which lost 1 base and 4 bases, there was a span of 10 bases. Written as DNA, the CDR3 is TGTGCCATCAGTGAGTACAGGGAGGGCACTGAAGCTTTCTTT. Its protein is CAISEYREGTEAFF.

This clone was seen only once. The V call is TRBV10-2, the J call TRBJ2-7, with 11 bases matching TRBD2. V shed 4 bases, J shed 4 bases, and the junction held 3 bases outside the gene matches. The germline gives CDR1 WSHSY, CDR2 SAAADI. CDR3 size: 14 residues. The CDR3 coding sequence is TGCGCCAGCAGTGCCGGGACTAGCGGTTACGAGCAGTACTTC. This encodes CASSAGTSGYEQYF.

This chain connects TRBV19 to TRBJ2-1, with 13 bases fitting TRBD2. CDR1 is LNHDA and CDR2 is SQIVND in the germline V gene (reference sequence). This CDR3 has 15 residues. V lost 5 bases, J lost 8 bases, and 6 bases stayed unmatched. The CDR3 reads CASSWTSGSGHEQFF. As DNA, the CDR3 is TGTGCCAGTAGTTGGACTAGCGGGAGTGGCCATGAGCAGTTCTTC.

V usage is TRBV14 and J usage is TRBJ2-2; 14 nucleotides line up with TRBD2. The CDR3 length is 16 residues. CDR1 is SGHDN and CDR2 is FVKESK in the germline V gene. V trimming: 3 bases; J trimming: 6 bases; junction bases outside the gene matches: 3. CDR3 DNA: TGTGCCAGCAGCCAGGTGGGACTAGCGGGAGCCGGGGAGCTGTTTTTT. Its protein is CASSQVGLAGAGELFF.

The rearrangement joins TRBV15 to TRBJ2-2; 11 bases line up with TRBD2. With V trimmed by 3 bases and J by 0 bases, 6 bases remained unmatched. CDR3 size: 18 residues. Germline CDR1 and CDR2: LNHNV and YYDKDF (reference sequence). CDR3 loop: CATSRDRLAGTNTGELFF. The CDR3 DNA is TGTGCCACCAGCAGGGATCGACTAGCGGGGACGAACACCGGGGAGCTGTTTTTT.

The chain links TRBV19 to TRBJ1-5; D not resolved. The CDR3 is made up of 17 amino acids. CDR1 and CDR2 from the germline V gene are LNHDA and SQIVND (reference sequence). V was pared by 8 bases and J by 7 bases, with 27 bases between. CDR3: CASRHLLAVDGGQPQHF. CDR3 bases: TGTGCCAGTCGTCACCTTCTCGCGGTCGATGGAGGGCAGCCCCAGCATTTT.

This rearrangement joins TRBV5-4 to TRBJ2-1; no reliable D call. Per germline, CDR1 SGHNT and CDR2 YYREEE (reference sequence). CDR3 length: 14 amino acids. V lost 0 bases, J lost 11 bases, and 15 bases lay in between. CDR3 DNA sequence: TGTGCCAGCAGCTTGGAAACCCAGCGAGGTCAGCAGTTCTTC. Amino acid sequence: CASSLETQRGQQFF.

The chain combines TRBV10-3 with TRBJ1-1; 7 nucleotides agree with TRBD1. The CDR3 length is 17 residues. The germline V gene encodes CDR1 ENHRY and CDR2 SYGVKD. With 0 bases clipped from V and 1 base from J, the junction kept 8 bases outside the gene matches. This CDR3 is CAISESDRARGNTEAFF. The CDR3 bases are TGTGCCATCAGTGAGTCCGACAGGGCGAGGGGGAACACTGAAGCTTTCTTT.

V gene TRBV27 combines with J gene TRBJ2-1; no reliable D call. V was pared by 7 bases and J by 0 bases, with 13 bases between. This CDR3 region has 15 residues. The V gene's germline CDR1 is MNHEY and CDR2 SMNVEV (reference sequence). The CDR3 bases are TGTGCCAGCACCACGAGATCTCGCTCCTACAATGAGCAGTTCTTC. Its translation is CASTTRSRSYNEQFF.

The chain carries TRBV14 and TRBJ2-3, with 11 bases that match TRBD2. The CDR3 loop spans 19 amino acids. Trimming at V came to 2 bases and at J to 1 base, leaving 11 bases not matched to a gene. Germline CDR1 SGHDN, CDR2 FVKESK. Written as DNA, the CDR3 is TGTGCCAGCAGCCAACCTACTAGCGGGAGCCCCTGGGGCACAGATACGCAGTATTTT. Translating gives CASSQPTSGSPWGTDTQYF. Drawing the rest from reference TRBV14 and TRBJ2-3, the complete variable domain is EAGVTQFPSHSVIEKGQTVTLRCDPISGHDNLYWYRRVMGKEIKFLLHFVKESKQDESGMPNNRFLAERTGGTYSTLKVQPAELEDSGVYFCASSQPTSGSPWGTDTQYFGPGTRLTVL.